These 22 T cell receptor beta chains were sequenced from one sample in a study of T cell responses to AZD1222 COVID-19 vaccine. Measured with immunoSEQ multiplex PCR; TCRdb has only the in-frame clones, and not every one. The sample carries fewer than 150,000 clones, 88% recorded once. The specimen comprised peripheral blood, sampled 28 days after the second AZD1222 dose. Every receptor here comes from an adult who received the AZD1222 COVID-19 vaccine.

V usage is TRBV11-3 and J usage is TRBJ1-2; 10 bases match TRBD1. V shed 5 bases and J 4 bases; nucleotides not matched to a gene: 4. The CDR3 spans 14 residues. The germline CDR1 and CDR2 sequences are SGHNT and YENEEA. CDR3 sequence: CASSGTGVLYGYTF. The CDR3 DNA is TGTGCCAGCAGCGGGACAGGGGTACTCTATGGCTACACCTTC.

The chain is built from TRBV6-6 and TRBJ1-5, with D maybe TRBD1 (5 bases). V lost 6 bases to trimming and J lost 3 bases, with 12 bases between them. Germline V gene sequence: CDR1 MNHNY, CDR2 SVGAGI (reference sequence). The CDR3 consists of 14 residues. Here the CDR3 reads CASRGGSFNQPQHF. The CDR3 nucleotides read TGTGCCAGCAGGGGGGGAAGCTTCAATCAGCCCCAGCATTTT.

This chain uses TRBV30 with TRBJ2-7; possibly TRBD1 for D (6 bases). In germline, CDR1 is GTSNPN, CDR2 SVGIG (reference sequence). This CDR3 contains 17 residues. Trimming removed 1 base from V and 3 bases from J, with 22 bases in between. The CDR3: CAWSGLPAGGGHYEQYF. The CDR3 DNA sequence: TGTGCCTGGAGTGGCCTACCGGCTGGGGGCGGTCACTACGAGCAGTACTTC.

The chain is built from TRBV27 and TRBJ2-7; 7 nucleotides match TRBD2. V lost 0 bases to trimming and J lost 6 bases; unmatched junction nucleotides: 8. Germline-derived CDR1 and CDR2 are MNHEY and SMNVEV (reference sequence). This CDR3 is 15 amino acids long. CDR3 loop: CASSLSPGRVIEQYF. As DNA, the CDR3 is TGTGCCAGCAGTTTATCCCCGGGGAGGGTGATCGAGCAGTACTTC.

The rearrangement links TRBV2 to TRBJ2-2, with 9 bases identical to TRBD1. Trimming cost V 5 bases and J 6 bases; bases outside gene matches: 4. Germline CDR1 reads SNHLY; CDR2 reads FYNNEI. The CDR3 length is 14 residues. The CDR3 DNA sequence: TGTGCCAGCAGTCTTAGACAGGGGGCCGGGGAGCTGTTTTTT. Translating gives CASSLRQGAGELFF.

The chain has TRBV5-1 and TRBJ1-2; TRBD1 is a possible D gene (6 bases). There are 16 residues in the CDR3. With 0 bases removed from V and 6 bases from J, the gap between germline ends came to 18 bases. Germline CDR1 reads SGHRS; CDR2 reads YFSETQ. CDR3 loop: CASSLAPSKGGNGYTF. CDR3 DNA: TGCGCCAGCAGCTTGGCCCCAAGCAAGGGGGGCAATGGCTACACCTTC.

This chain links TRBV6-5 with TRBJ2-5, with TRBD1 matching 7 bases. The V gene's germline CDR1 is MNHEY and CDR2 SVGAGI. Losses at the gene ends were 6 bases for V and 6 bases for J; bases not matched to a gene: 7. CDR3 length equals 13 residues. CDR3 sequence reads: CASRNRQGQTQYF. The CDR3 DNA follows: TGTGCCAGCAGAAACCGACAGGGCCAGACCCAGTACTTC.

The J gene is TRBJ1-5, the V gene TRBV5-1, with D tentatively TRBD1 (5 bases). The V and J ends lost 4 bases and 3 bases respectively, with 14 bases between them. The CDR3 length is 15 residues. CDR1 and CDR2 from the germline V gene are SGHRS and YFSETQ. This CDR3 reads CASSPTLGVNQPQHF. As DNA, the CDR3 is TGCGCCAGCAGCCCAACGCTAGGGGTCAATCAGCCCCAGCATTTT.

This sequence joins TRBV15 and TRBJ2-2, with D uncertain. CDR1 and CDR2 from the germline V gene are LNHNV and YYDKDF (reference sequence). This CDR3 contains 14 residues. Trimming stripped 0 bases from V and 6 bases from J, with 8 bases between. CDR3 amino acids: CATSRDVSPGELFF. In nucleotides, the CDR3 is TGTGCCACCAGCAGAGATGTTTCCCCCGGGGAGCTGTTTTTT. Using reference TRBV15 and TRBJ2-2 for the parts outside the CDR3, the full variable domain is DAMVIQNPRYQVTQFGKPVTLSCSQTLNHNVMYWYQQKSSQAPKLLFHYYDKDFNNEADTPDNFQSRRPNTSFCFLDIRSPGLGDTAMYLCATSRDVSPGELFFGEGSRLTVL.

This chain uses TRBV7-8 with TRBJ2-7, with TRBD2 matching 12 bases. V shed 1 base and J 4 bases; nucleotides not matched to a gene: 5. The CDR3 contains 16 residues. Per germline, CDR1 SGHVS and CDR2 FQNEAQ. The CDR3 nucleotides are TGTGCCAGCAGCTTAGGGGGGCTAGCGGGAGGGTACGAGCAGTACTTC. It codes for CASSLGGLAGGYEQYF.

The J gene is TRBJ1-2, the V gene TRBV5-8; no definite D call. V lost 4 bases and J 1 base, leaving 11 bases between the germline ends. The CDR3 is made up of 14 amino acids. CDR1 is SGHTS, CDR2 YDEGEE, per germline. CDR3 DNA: TGTGCCAGCAGCGTGCGACGGCATAACTATGGCTACACCTTC. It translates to CASSVRRHNYGYTF.

The CDR3 bases are TGTGCCAGCAGTTTGCAGGACGACCCAAGCAATCAGCCCCAGCATTTT. Amino acids: CASSLQDDPSNQPQHF. The gene calls are TRBV28 and TRBJ1-5; D not certain. The CDR3 is 16 amino acids. Trimming cost V 3 bases and J 1 base, with 13 bases left between them. Germline V gives CDR1 MDHEN, CDR2 SYDVKM.

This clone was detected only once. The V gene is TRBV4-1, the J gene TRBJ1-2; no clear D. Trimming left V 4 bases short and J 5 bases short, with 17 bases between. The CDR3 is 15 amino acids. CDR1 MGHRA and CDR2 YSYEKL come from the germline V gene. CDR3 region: CASSPPAAIIYGYTF. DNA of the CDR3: TGCGCCAGCAGCCCCCCAGCGGCAATCATATATGGCTACACCTTC.

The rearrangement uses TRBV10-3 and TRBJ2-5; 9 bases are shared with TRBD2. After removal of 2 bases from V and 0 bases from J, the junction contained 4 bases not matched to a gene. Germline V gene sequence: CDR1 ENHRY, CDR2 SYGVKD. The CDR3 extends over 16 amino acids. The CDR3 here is CAISEGRGGDQETQYF. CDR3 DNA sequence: TGTGCCATCAGTGAGGGGCGCGGGGGGGACCAAGAGACCCAGTACTTC.

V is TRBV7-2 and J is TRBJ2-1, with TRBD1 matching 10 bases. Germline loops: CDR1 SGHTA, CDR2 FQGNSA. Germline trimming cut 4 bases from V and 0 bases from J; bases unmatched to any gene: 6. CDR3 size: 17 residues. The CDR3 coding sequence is TGTGCCAGCAGCTACCGGACAGGGGGGAGCTCCTACAATGAGCAGTTCTTC. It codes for CASSYRTGGSSYNEQFF.

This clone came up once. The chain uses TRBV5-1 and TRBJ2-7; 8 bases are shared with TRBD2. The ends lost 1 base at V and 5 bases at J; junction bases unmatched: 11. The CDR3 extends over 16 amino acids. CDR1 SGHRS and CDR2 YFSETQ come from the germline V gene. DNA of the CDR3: TGCGCCAGCAGCTTGTCCTCGAACCTAGCGGGCAACGAGCAGTACTTC. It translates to CASSLSSNLAGNEQYF. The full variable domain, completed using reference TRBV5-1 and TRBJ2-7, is KAGVTQTPRYLIKTRGQQVTLSCSPISGHRSVSWYQQTPGQGLQFLFEYFSETQRNKGNFPGRFSGRQFSNSRSEMNVSTLELGDSALYLCASSLSSNLAGNEQYFGPGTRLTVT.

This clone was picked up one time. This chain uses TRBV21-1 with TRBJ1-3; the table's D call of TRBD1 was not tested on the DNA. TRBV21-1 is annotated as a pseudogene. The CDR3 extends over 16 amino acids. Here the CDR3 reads CASSNRQGSGRNTIYF. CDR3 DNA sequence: TGTGCCAGCAGCAACCGACAGGGGTCGGGGAGAAACACCATATATTTT.

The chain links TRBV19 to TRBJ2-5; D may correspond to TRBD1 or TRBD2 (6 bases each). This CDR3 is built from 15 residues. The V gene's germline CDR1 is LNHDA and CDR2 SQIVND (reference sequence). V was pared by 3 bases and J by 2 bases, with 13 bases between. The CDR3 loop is CASSMRGGGQETQYF. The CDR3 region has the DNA TGTGCCAGTAGTATGCGCGGAGGGGGGCAAGAGACCCAGTACTTC.

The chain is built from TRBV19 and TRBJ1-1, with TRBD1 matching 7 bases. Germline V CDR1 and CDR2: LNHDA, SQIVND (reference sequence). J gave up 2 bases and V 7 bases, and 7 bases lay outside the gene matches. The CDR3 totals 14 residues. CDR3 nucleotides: TGTGCCAGTATACCGGACAGGAGTAACACTGAAGCTTTCTTT. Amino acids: CASIPDRSNTEAFF.

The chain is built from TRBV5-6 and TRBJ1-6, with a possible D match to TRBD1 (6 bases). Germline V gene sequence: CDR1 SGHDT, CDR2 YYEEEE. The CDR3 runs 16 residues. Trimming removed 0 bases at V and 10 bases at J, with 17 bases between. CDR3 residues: CASSLAWGRGTSPLHF. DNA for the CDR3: TGTGCCAGCAGCTTGGCCTGGGGCAGGGGAACCTCACCCCTCCACTTT.

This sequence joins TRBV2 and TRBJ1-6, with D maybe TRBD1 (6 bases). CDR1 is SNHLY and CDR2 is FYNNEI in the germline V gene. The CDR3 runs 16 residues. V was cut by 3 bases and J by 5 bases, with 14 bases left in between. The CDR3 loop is CASSEFRGRDNSPLHF. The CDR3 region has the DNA TGTGCCAGCAGTGAGTTCAGGGGTCGGGATAATTCACCCCTCCACTTT.

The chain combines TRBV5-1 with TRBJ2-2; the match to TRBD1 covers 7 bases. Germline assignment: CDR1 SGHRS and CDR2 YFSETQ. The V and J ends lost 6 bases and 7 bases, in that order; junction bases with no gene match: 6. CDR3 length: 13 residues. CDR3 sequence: CASIDDRVGELFF. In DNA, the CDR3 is TGCGCCAGCATAGATGACAGGGTCGGGGAGCTGTTTTTT.